This is a list of T cell receptor beta chains from one sample in a study of T-cell reconstitution after alpha-beta-depleted transplantation in children. TCRdb itself ran the PCR reads through MiXCR, one entry per CDR3 protein. The sample shows about 200,000 distinct CDR3 sequences, 5.5% to 7% of them seen only once. The input for sequencing was PBMCs, taken before TCRalphabeta/CD19-depleted stem cell transplant. The receptor set was obtained from a boy aged 2-15 years with acute lymphoblastic leukemia, due to receive a stem cell transplant. CDR3s leave out the opening cysteine and the closing phenylalanine or tryptophan. Fields, in order: V gene, CDR3 length, D gene, CDR3 protein. The D gene is left open where the match is weak.

>TRBV7-8|13|NA
ASSLALGGNYGYT
>TRBV18|12|TRBD2
ASSRTSGDNEQF
>TRBV28|10|TRBD1
ASSWTGEKLF
>TRBV7-7|12|NA
ASSKGLNTDTQY
>TRBV28|11|NA
ASSLTATYGYT
>TRBV20-1|13|NA
SARDPGSSTDTQY
>TRBV5-5|10|TRBD2
AAGLVVGEQY
>TRBV11-2|14|NA
ASSRISELQNTEAF
>TRBV6-1|12|NA
ASSETGSWGEQF
>TRBV27|12|NA
ASSEYRENTEAF
>TRBV28|12|TRBD2
ASRGTSDAYEQY
>TRBV6-5|12|NA
ASSYSRAGLGYT
>TRBV29-1|13|TRBD1
SVEGWAGGTGELF
>TRBV7-9|13|NA
ASSLGSTGRDEQY
>TRBV5-6|14|TRBD1
ASSSGRTGVPDTQY
>TRBV7-2|12|NA
ASSLDPSSYEQY
>TRBV28|17|TRBD2
ASSYRATSGSVPTYEQY
>TRBV14|13|TRBD2
ASSQVVAGGNEQF
>TRBV6-1|13|NA
ASSKAPGTNTEAF
>TRBV28|13|TRBD1
ASSAPGQGSYEQY
>TRBV6-4|11|NA
ASSADMFSPLH
>TRBV4-1|12|NA
ASSQGRTGDTQY
>TRBV27|11|NA
ASSLGRPYEQY
>TRBV5-1|14|TRBD1
ASSTRQGSLGETQY
>TRBV28|11|NA
ASSLTGIYGYT
>TRBV28|11|NA
ASSFGQSQPQH
>TRBV7-2|13|TRBD2
ASSLRASGPYEQY
>TRBV20-1|12|NA
SATSGVVEETQY
>TRBV7-8|13|NA
ASSLDGRGNQPQH
>TRBV7-2|19|TRBD1
ASSPAPGPGDRGRVIGELF
>TRBV12-3/TRBV12-4|14|NA
ASRKGTSGSQETQY
>TRBV30|12|NA
AWIGGANFYGYT
>TRBV3-1|12|NA
ASRREAYTGELF
>TRBV30|13|NA
ACLDGGPYTDTQY
>TRBV21-1|11|NA
ASNYLLGDEQF
>TRBV30|11|TRBD2
AWSVAGEGEQY
>TRBV12-3/TRBV12-4|14|NA
ASSSRRGDYTGELF
>TRBV20-1|12|NA
SASTLDPSAEAF
>TRBV4-2|14|TRBD2
ASSRGPSGIQETQY
>TRBV15|14|TRBD2
ATSREQRGGSDTQY